This section outlines one T cell receptor beta chain sequence together with its context. The antigen is unknown. The source of the sample is a study of T cell responses to AZD1222 COVID-19 vaccine. Points from the study as a whole: Clonal diversity was possibly underestimated, and the donors were mostly white British, with more females.

Between the trimmed V and J ends, which lost 2 bases and 8 bases, there was a span of 13 bases. The CDR3 spans 14 residues. Germline CDR1 reads SGHAT; CDR2 reads FQNNGV. Assay used: immunoSEQ multiplex PCR; TCRdb lists only in-frame clones, some missing. Altogether 80,000 to 90,000 clones are present, 90% to 95% being singletons, with the ten largest covering 5.2%. The TCR sequence derives from an adult in good health. Sequences were derived from peripheral blood, sampled on day 0 of MenACWY control vaccination. V is TRBV11-2 and J is TRBJ2-1; D remains ambiguous. For the CDR3, the DNA is TGTGCCAGCAGCTTAAGGGCTAGAATGGATGAGCAGTTCTTC. It is translated as CASSLRARMDEQFF.